The 27 T cell receptor beta chains below were found in one sample sequenced in a study of blood T cell repertoires in COVID-19. TCRdb's table, derived via immunoSEQ multiplex PCR, lists solely in-frame clones and lacks some. The table shows more than 85,000 clones, with around 84% occurring only once. The sample consisted of peripheral blood. The receptors originated from a man aged 55 to 70 with acute or convalescent COVID-19.

The chain is built from TRBV5-1 and TRBJ1-1; D not resolved. CDR1 is SGHRS, CDR2 YFSETQ, per germline. With 3 bases removed from V and 1 base from J, the gap between germline ends came to 13 bases. CDR3 length: 15 residues. CDR3 region: CASSWGVLGNTEAFF. The CDR3 DNA reads TGCGCCAGCAGCTGGGGAGTTTTGGGGAACACTGAAGCTTTCTTT.

The rearrangement uses TRBV24-1 and TRBJ1-2, with 9 positions matching TRBD1. V gave up 3 bases and J gave up 3 bases; unmatched junction bases: 13. The CDR3 loop spans 18 amino acids. Germline values: CDR1 KGHDR, CDR2 SFDVKD. The CDR3 DNA reads TGTGCCACCAGTGATACAAGGGGACAGGGAAAGGGGCACTATGGCTACACCTTC. Its protein product is CATSDTRGQGKGHYGYTF.

The chain is built from TRBV5-1 and TRBJ2-1, with D maybe TRBD1 (5 bases). There are 15 residues in the CDR3. V shed 0 bases and J shed 2 bases, with 9 bases lying between them. The germline V gene encodes CDR1 SGHRS and CDR2 YFSETQ. The DNA of the CDR3 is TGCGCCAGCAGCTTGGAAGGGGTACCCTACAATGAGCAGTTCTTC. Encoded protein: CASSLEGVPYNEQFF.

In nucleotides, the CDR3 is TGTGCCAGCAGCTTATTTGGTGGGGCGGCAGATACGCAGTATTTT. Its translation is CASSLFGGAADTQYF. The chain recombines TRBV7-9 with TRBJ2-3; weak D call: TRBD1 (5 bases). V was cut by 2 bases and J by 4 bases, with 13 bases left in between. CDR3 length equals 15 residues. Germline V gives CDR1 SEHNR, CDR2 FQNEAQ (reference sequence).

J is TRBJ2-7 and V is TRBV11-2, with D possibly matching TRBD1 (6 bases). Germline assignment: CDR1 SGHAT and CDR2 FQNNGV. Trimming shortened V by 1 base and J by 2 bases, and 9 bases separated the two germline ends. This CDR3 region has 14 residues. DNA for the CDR3: TGTGCCAGCAGCTTAGCTGGGGGCCCCTACGAGCAGTACTTC. Protein sequence: CASSLAGGPYEQYF.

The J gene is TRBJ1-1, the V gene TRBV11-2; D remains ambiguous. V was cut by 1 base and J by 0 bases, with 6 bases left in between. This CDR3 is 14 amino acids long. Germline CDR1 reads SGHAT; CDR2 reads FQNNGV. CDR3 in amino acids: CASSLAQLNTEAFF. The CDR3 DNA is TGTGCCAGCAGCTTAGCCCAGTTGAACACTGAAGCTTTCTTT.

The CDR3 region is CASSISGASLMNTEAFF. The DNA for the CDR3 is TGTGCCAGTAGTATATCTGGGGCGAGTTTAATGAACACTGAAGCTTTCTTT. The chain uses TRBV19 and TRBJ1-1, with D possibly being TRBD1 (5 bases). The CDR3 length is 17 residues. Germline values: CDR1 LNHDA, CDR2 SQIVND (reference sequence). With 2 bases removed from V and 0 bases from J, the gap between germline ends came to 16 bases. Filled out from reference TRBV19 and TRBJ1-1, the complete variable domain reads DGGITQSPKYLFRKEGQNVTLSCEQNLNHDAMYWYRQDPGQGLRLIYYSQIVNDFQKGDIAEGYSVSREKKESFPLTVTSAQKNPTAFYLCASSISGASLMNTEAFFGQGTRLTVV.

This clone appeared once. This chain joins TRBV27 and TRBJ2-1; 7 nucleotides match TRBD2. J gave up 9 bases and V 6 bases, and 8 bases lay outside the gene matches. CDR1 is MNHEY and CDR2 is SMNVEV in the germline V gene (reference sequence). CDR3 length equals 13 residues. The CDR3: CASSYTVAGEQFF. The CDR3 bases are TGTGCCAGCAGCTATACAGTAGCGGGTGAGCAGTTCTTC.

The gene calls are TRBV4-3 and TRBJ1-1; a possible D gene is TRBD1 (5 bases). The V end was cut by 6 bases, the J end by 4 bases, with 18 bases between. The CDR3 has 15 amino acids. Germline assignment: CDR1 LGHNA and CDR2 YSLEER. CDR3 DNA: TGCGCCAGCAGACACGCGTCAGGGTTGGGCACTGAAGCTTTCTTT. It specifies CASRHASGLGTEAFF.

This chain links TRBV28 with TRBJ1-1, with a tentative D call TRBD1 (6 bases). The CDR3 runs to 16 residues. The V gene's germline CDR1 is MDHEN and CDR2 SYDVKM. Trimming cost V 3 bases and J 1 base, with 15 bases left between them. CDR3 sequence (DNA): TGTGCCAGCAGTTTTCCCAGGGGTATGGGGAACACTGAAGCTTTCTTT. Protein: CASSFPRGMGNTEAFF. Full variable domain (rest looked up from reference TRBV28 and TRBJ1-1): DVKVTQSSRYLVKRTGEKVFLECVQDMDHENMFWYRQDPGLGLRLIYFSYDVKMKEKGDIPEGYSVSREKKERFSLILESASTNQTSMYLCASSFPRGMGNTEAFFGQGTRLTVV.

V is TRBV5-5 and J is TRBJ2-7; tentative D call: TRBD2 (7 bases). Germline V gene lookup returns CDR1 SGHKS and CDR2 YYEKEE (reference sequence). Trimming left V 4 bases short and J 2 bases short, with 16 bases between. CDR3 length equals 15 residues. The CDR3 protein is CASSRNREGTYEQYF. The DNA for the CDR3 is TGTGCCAGCAGCCGTAACAGGGAGGGGACCTACGAGCAGTACTTC. Supplemented by reference TRBV5-5 and TRBJ2-7, the full variable domain reads DAGVTQSPTHLIKTRGQQVTLRCSPISGHKSVSWYQQVLGQGPQFIFQYYEKEERGRGNFPDRFSARQFPNYSSELNVNALLLGDSALYLCASSRNREGTYEQYFGPGTRLTVT.

The V call is TRBV6-5, the J call TRBJ2-1; TRBD1 matches at 9 bases. This CDR3 has 15 residues. Germline V gene sequence: CDR1 MNHEY, CDR2 SVGAGI. The J segment lost 1 base and the V segment lost 5 bases, leaving 3 bases of the junction unmatched. Here the CDR3 reads CASSTDRGSYNEQFF. DNA for the CDR3: TGTGCCAGCAGTACGGACAGGGGATCCTACAATGAGCAGTTCTTC.

This chain joins TRBV5-1 and TRBJ2-1; D ambiguous. The germline V and J ends were trimmed by 5 bases and 7 bases, with 10 bases remaining between them. Germline lookup yields CDR1 SGHRS and CDR2 YFSETQ. The CDR3 spans 12 residues. The CDR3 sequence: CASRIMSNEQFF. DNA of the CDR3: TGCGCCAGCAGGATAATGAGTAATGAGCAGTTCTTC.

The DNA of the CDR3 is TGTGCCAGCAGCTTAGTCCGAGATGAGACCCAGTACTTC. Amino acid sequence: CASSLVRDETQYF. This chain joins TRBV7-2 and TRBJ2-5; D is ambiguous. Germline V gene data show CDR1 as SGHTA and CDR2 as FQGNSA. V lost 1 base to trimming and J lost 5 bases, with 8 bases between them. The CDR3 has 13 amino acids.

CDR3 coding DNA: TGTGCCAGCAGGGTGGGCTACAGGGATAATCAGCCCCAGCATTTT. Encoded protein: CASRVGYRDNQPQHF. The V and J genes are TRBV28 and TRBJ1-5; perhaps TRBD1 as D (6 bases). The V and J ends lost 6 bases and 4 bases respectively, with 16 bases between them. The germline gives CDR1 MDHEN, CDR2 SYDVKM. The CDR3 runs 15 residues.

V gene TRBV14 combines with J gene TRBJ2-7, with TRBD2 as a possible D gene (5 bases). The V end lost 8 bases, the J end lost 6 bases, and 20 bases lay between the germline ends. CDR3 length: 14 residues. Germline CDR1 reads SGHDN; CDR2 reads FVKESK. The CDR3 DNA sequence: TGTGCCAGCTCGGGAAGAACCGACCCGGCCGAGCAGTACGTC. Its translation is CASSGRTDPAEQYV.

The chain combines TRBV5-1 with TRBJ1-6; TRBD1 is a possible D gene (5 bases). The CDR3 consists of 14 residues. V lost 4 bases and J 8 bases, leaving 13 bases between the germline ends. Germline assignment: CDR1 SGHRS and CDR2 YFSETQ. In DNA form, the CDR3 reads TGCGCCAGCAGCCCACAGGCGGGGGATTCACCCCTCCACTTT. Encoded protein: CASSPQAGDSPLHF.

CDR3 coding DNA: TGTGCCAGCGGCTGGAAGGGGGGGCGGAGGGAGAGGGAGCAGTACGTC. Its translation: CASGWKGGRREREQYV. The chain has TRBV5-6 and TRBJ2-7; D is perhaps TRBD2 (7 bases). Germline CDR1 is SGHDT and CDR2 is YYEEEE. This CDR3 has 16 amino acids. V lost 7 bases to trimming and J lost 7 bases, with 27 bases between them.

V gene TRBV11-2 combines with J gene TRBJ2-1; 9 nucleotides align to TRBD1. Germline trimming cut 2 bases from V and 7 bases from J; bases unmatched to any gene: 3. This CDR3 is 14 amino acids long. CDR1 and CDR2 (germline): SGHAT, FQNNGV. CDR3 residues: CASSLRGQGNEQFF. DNA of the CDR3: TGTGCCAGCAGCTTACGGGGACAGGGTAATGAGCAGTTCTTC. Complete variable domain (other parts from reference TRBV11-2 and TRBJ2-1): EAGVAQSPRYKIIEKRQSVAFWCNPISGHATLYWYQQILGQGPKLLIQFQNNGVVDDSQLPKDRFSAERLKGVDSTLKIQPAKLEDSAVYLCASSLRGQGNEQFFGPGTRLTVL.

This chain connects TRBV5-6 to TRBJ1-6, with TRBD1 as a possible D gene (6 bases). The CDR3 extends over 15 amino acids. Germline V gives CDR1 SGHDT, CDR2 YYEEEE. The V end was cut by 0 bases, the J end by 3 bases, with 7 bases between. In DNA, the CDR3 is TGTGCCAGCAGCTTGGGACAGGACTATAATTCACCCCTCCACTTT. This codes for CASSLGQDYNSPLHF. The whole variable domain, remainder taken from reference TRBV5-6 and TRBJ1-6, is DAGVTQSPTHLIKTRGQQVTLRCSPKSGHDTVSWYQQALGQGPQFIFQYYEEEERQRGNFPDRFSGHQFPNYSSELNVNALLLGDSALYLCASSLGQDYNSPLHFGNGTRLTVT.

The rearrangement links TRBV28 to TRBJ1-4, with D tentatively TRBD1 (5 bases). Trimming left V 6 bases short and J 0 bases short, with 11 bases between. The CDR3 spans 15 residues. Germline CDR1 MDHEN, CDR2 SYDVKM. The CDR3 DNA follows: TGTGCCAGCAGGTACAGGACCGCAACTAATGAAAAACTGTTTTTT. Amino acid sequence: CASRYRTATNEKLFF.

The rearrangement joins TRBV2 to TRBJ2-5; 10 nucleotides match TRBD2. J gave up 2 bases and V 4 bases, and 1 base lay outside the gene matches. The germline V gene encodes CDR1 SNHLY and CDR2 FYNNEI. The CDR3 length is 14 residues. CDR3 protein: CASSVLAGQETQYF. The CDR3 DNA follows: TGTGCCAGCAGTGTACTAGCGGGGCAAGAGACCCAGTACTTC.

This clone appeared once. The chain joins TRBV6-4 to TRBJ2-1; 8 positions match TRBD1. The CDR3 is 14 amino acids. From germline, CDR1 is MRHNA and CDR2 SNTAGT. V lost 6 bases to trimming and J lost 7 bases; unmatched junction nucleotides: 8. CDR3: CASSSGTGINEQFF. CDR3 DNA sequence: TGTGCCAGCAGCTCCGGGACAGGTATTAATGAGCAGTTCTTC.

V gene TRBV2 combines with J gene TRBJ1-1, with 8 bases lining up with TRBD1. This CDR3 region has 13 residues. CDR1 is SNHLY and CDR2 is FYNNEI in the germline V gene. The J segment lost 5 bases and the V segment lost 8 bases, leaving 7 bases of the junction unmatched. CDR3 sequence: CASHFRGQTEAFF. In DNA, the CDR3 is TGTGCCAGCCATTTCAGGGGGCAAACTGAAGCTTTCTTT.

The gene calls are TRBV7-7 and TRBJ2-2; the match to TRBD1 covers 7 bases. The germline V gene encodes CDR1 SSHAT and CDR2 FNYEAQ (reference sequence). The V and J ends lost 2 bases and 7 bases, in that order; junction bases with no gene match: 7. The CDR3 sequence is 15 residues long. In nucleotides, the CDR3 is TGTGCCAGCAGCTTATCTGCCAGGGGGATCGGGGAGCTGTTTTTT. Its translation: CASSLSARGIGELFF.

The gene calls are TRBV6-6 and TRBJ2-7, with 8 positions matching TRBD1. Germline loops: CDR1 MNHNY, CDR2 SVGAGI (reference sequence). The CDR3 has 14 residues. J gave up 2 bases and V 6 bases, and 6 bases lay outside the gene matches. The CDR3 region is CASSPGTGPYEQYF. CDR3 sequence (DNA): TGTGCCAGCAGCCCGGGGACAGGCCCCTACGAGCAGTACTTC.

Only one count was recorded for this clone. The rearrangement uses TRBV7-2 and TRBJ2-2, with TRBD2 matching 12 bases. V trimming: 5 bases; J trimming: 9 bases; junction bases outside the gene matches: 7. Looked up from germline, CDR1 is SGHTA and CDR2 is FQGNSA. The CDR3 is 15 amino acids. Here the CDR3 DNA reads TGTGCCAGCAGCGCAAGACTAGCGGGGGACCGGGAGCTGTTTTTT. It codes for CASSARLAGDRELFF.